Below, 6 T cell receptor beta chains from the same sample are listed, as sequenced in a study of cytomegalovirus exposure and HLA in healthy donors. Primers: 60 Vbeta forward and 13 Jbeta reverse. Measured with immunoSEQ multiplex PCR; TCRdb has only the in-frame clones, and not every one. The sample shows about 150,000 clones, more than 60% of them seen only once. The sequenced sample was PBMCs. The receptors stem from a man aged 18 to 30 in good health and CMV-seropositive.

The chain couples TRBV2 to TRBJ2-7, with TRBD2 matching over 15 bases. The CDR3 consists of 15 residues. Unmatched junction bases numbered 6, after V lost 6 bases and J lost 6 bases. Germline CDR1 reads SNHLY; CDR2 reads FYNNEI. DNA for the CDR3: TGTGCCAGCAGGCAAATGGGACTAGCGGGAGGCGAGCAGTACTTC. It translates to CASRQMGLAGGEQYF.

This chain joins TRBV7-3 and TRBJ2-2; TRBD1 agrees at 9 bases. CDR1 and CDR2 from the germline V gene are SGHTA and FQGTGA. The CDR3 contains 17 residues. V lost 5 bases to trimming and J lost 3 bases; unmatched junction nucleotides: 10. CDR3 DNA: TGTGCCAGCAGCCTCTCCGGTCGGACAGGGGACACCGGGGAGCTGTTTTTT. The encoded protein is CASSLSGRTGDTGELFF.

This clone appeared once. The chain is built from TRBV4-1 and TRBJ2-7; 16 bases fit TRBD2. There are 16 residues in the CDR3. Germline V gene sequence: CDR1 MGHRA, CDR2 YSYEKL. Trimming at V came to 3 bases and at J to 2 bases, leaving 1 base not matched to a gene. The CDR3 region is CASSQGLAGGPYEQYF. As DNA, the CDR3 is TGCGCCAGCAGCCAGGGACTAGCGGGAGGGCCCTACGAGCAGTACTTC.

Turning to this clone: The same CDR3 also results from other DNA sequences found in this sample. V usage is TRBV29-1 and J usage is TRBJ2-1; 10 bases line up with TRBD2. The J segment lost 8 bases and the V segment lost 3 bases, leaving 13 bases of the junction unmatched. The CDR3 has 16 residues. Germline V gives CDR1 SQVTM, CDR2 ANQGSEA. The CDR3 nucleotides read TGCAGCGTTGATATCTGGCTAGCGGGAGATGGCGATGAGCAGTTCTTC. Residues: CSVDIWLAGDGDEQFF.

This chain uses TRBV27 with TRBJ1-2; 10 nucleotides align to TRBD1. CDR1 MNHEY and CDR2 SMNVEV come from the germline V gene (reference sequence). CDR3 length: 14 residues. The ends lost 7 bases at V and 7 bases at J; junction bases unmatched: 9. This CDR3 reads CASMLGQGSSGYTF. The CDR3 DNA is TGTGCCAGCATGTTGGGACAGGGGAGTAGTGGCTACACCTTC.

This chain joins TRBV7-2 and TRBJ2-5; a weak D match, TRBD2 (6 bases). Germline CDR1 and CDR2: SGHTA and FQGNSA. This CDR3 contains 17 residues. The V gene lost 5 bases and the J gene lost 5 bases, with 24 bases spanning the gap. CDR3 sequence: CASSKRVWTTGLETQYF. The CDR3 DNA follows: TGTGCCAGCAGCAAAAGAGTCTGGACTACCGGGCTGGAGACCCAGTACTTC.